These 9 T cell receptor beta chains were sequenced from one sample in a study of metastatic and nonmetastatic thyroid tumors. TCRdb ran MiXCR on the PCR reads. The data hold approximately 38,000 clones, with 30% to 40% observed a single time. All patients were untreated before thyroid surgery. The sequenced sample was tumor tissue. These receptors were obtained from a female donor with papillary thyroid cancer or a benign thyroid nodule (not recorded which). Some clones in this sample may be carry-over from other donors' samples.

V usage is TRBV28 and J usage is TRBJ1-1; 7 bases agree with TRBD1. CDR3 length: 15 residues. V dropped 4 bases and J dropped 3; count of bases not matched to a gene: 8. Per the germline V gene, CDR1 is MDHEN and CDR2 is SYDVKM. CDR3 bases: TGTGCCAGCAGTTGGCAGGGGGTTCAGTACACTGAAGCTTTCTTT. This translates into CASSWQGVQYTEAFF. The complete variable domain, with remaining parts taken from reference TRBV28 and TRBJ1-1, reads DVKVTQSSRYLVKRTGEKVFLECVQDMDHENMFWYRQDPGLGLRLIYFSYDVKMKEKGDIPEGYSVSREKKERFSLILESASTNQTSMYLCASSWQGVQYTEAFFGQGTRLTVV.

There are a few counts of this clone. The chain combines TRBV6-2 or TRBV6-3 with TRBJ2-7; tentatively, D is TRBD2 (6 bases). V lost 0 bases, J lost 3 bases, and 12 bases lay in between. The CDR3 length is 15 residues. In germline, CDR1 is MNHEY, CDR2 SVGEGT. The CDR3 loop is CASSYSKGLNYEQYF. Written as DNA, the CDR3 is TGTGCCAGCAGTTACTCGAAGGGACTCAACTACGAGCAGTACTTC.

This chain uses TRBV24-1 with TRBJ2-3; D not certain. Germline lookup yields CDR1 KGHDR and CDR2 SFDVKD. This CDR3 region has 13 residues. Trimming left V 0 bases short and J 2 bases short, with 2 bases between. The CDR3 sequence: CATSDLFTDTQYF. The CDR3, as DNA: TGTGCCACCAGTGATTTGTTCACAGATACGCAGTATTTT.

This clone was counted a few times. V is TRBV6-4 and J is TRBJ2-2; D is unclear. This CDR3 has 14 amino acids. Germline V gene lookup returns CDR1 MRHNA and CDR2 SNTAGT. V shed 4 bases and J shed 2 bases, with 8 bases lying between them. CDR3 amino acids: CASSARPNTGELFF. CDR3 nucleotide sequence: TGTGCCAGCAGTGCGAGGCCCAACACCGGGGAGCTGTTTTTT.

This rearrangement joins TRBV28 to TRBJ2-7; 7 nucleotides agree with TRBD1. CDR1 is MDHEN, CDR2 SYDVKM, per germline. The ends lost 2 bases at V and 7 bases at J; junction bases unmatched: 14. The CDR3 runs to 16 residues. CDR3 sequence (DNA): TGTGCCAGCAGTTTACCGTCGGGACAGCTAGGTAGAGAGCAGTACTTC. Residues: CASSLPSGQLGREQYF.

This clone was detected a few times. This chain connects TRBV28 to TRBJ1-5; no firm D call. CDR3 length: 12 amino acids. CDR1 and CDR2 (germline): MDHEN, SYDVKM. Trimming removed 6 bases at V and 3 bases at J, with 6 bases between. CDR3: CASSPPNQPQHF. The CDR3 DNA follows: TGTGCCAGCAGCCCCCCCAATCAGCCCCAGCATTTT.

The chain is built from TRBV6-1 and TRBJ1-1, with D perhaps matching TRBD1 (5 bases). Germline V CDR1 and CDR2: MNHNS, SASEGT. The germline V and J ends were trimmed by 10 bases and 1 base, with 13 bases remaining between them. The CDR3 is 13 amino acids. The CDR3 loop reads CATSTGRNTEAFF. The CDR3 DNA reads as TGTGCCACCTCTACAGGAAGGAACACTGAAGCTTTCTTT.

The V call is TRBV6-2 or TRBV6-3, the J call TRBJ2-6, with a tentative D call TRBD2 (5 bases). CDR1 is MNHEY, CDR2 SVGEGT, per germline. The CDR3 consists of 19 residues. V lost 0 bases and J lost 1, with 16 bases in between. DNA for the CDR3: TGTGCCAGCAGTTACTCAGTCCTGGGGAGTATGTCTGGGGCCAACGTCCTGACTTTC. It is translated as CASSYSVLGSMSGANVLTF.

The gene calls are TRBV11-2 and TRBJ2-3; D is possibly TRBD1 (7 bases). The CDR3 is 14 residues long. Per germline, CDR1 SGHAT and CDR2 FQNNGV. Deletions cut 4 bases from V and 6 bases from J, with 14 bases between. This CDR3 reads CASSWRGPFDTQYF. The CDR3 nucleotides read TGTGCCAGCAGCTGGAGGGGGCCGTTCGATACGCAGTATTTT.